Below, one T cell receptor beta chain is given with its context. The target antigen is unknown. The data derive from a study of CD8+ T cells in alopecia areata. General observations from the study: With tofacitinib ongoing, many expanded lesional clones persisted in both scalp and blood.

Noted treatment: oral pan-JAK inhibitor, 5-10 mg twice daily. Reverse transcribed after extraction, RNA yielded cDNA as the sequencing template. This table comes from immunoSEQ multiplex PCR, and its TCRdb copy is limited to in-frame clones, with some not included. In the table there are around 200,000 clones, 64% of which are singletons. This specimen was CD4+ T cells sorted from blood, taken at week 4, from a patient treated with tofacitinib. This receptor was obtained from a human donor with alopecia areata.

The CDR3 DNA follows: TGCGCCAGCAGCTTGGGGGCTAGCGTCGGAGAGACCCAGTACTTC. Protein sequence: CASSLGASVGETQYF. This sequence joins TRBV5-1 and TRBJ2-5; perhaps TRBD2 as D (6 bases). Trimming shortened V by 0 bases and J by 4 bases, and 13 bases separated the two germline ends. The V gene's germline CDR1 is SGHRS and CDR2 YFSETQ. The CDR3 totals 15 residues.